Listed here are 2 T cell receptor beta chains from one sample, sequenced in a study of blood T cell repertoires in COVID-19. Sequencing used immunoSEQ multiplex PCR; TCRdb keeps in-frame clones, though not all of them. The sample lists around 190,000 clones, about 87% occurring once. The specimen sequenced was PBMCs or T cells enriched from blood (not recorded which). All receptors derive from a man between 18 and 29 years old with acute COVID-19.

The V gene is TRBV5-6, the J gene TRBJ2-7; D is ambiguous. CDR3 size: 11 residues. V was cut by 2 bases and J by 3 bases, with 3 bases left in between. CDR1 is SGHDT and CDR2 is YYEEEE in the germline V gene. The DNA for the CDR3 is TGTGCCAGCAGCTTATACTACGAGCAGTACTTC. It translates to CASSLYYEQYF.

The chain recombines TRBV7-6 with TRBJ1-6; 7 bases are a match to TRBD1. CDR3 length: 13 amino acids. V shed 8 bases, J shed 9 bases, and the junction held 7 bases outside the gene matches. The germline CDR1 and CDR2 sequences are SGHVS and FNYEAQ. The CDR3 loop reads CASGPGGFSPLHF. As DNA, the CDR3 is TGTGCCAGCGGCCCAGGGGGATTTTCACCCCTCCACTTT.